The 7 T cell receptor beta chains given below trace back to one sample, sequenced in a study of post-analysis software for immune sequencing data. Their target antigens are unknown. Study-wide results and caveats: Patients had higher frequencies than controls of four to six TRBV segments, including TRBV5-6, TRBV5-1 and TRBV20-1.

Researchers reported that TCR beta cDNA libraries carried unique molecular identifiers. TCRdb processed the PCR reads anew with MiXCR; each CDR3 protein has one entry. This table holds roughly 870,000 distinct CDR3 sequences, roughly 50% found once. Sequencing was carried out using blood. These receptors all come from a girl between 10 and 17 years old with multiple sclerosis.

The chain joins TRBV20-1 to TRBJ2-7; 8 bases match TRBD2. This CDR3 is 16 amino acids long. Germline CDR1 is DFQATT and CDR2 is SNEGSKA (reference sequence). With 1 base clipped from V and 7 bases from J, the junction kept 15 bases outside the gene matches. The CDR3 protein is CSARGDGRDVYNEQYF. The CDR3 nucleotides read TGCAGTGCTAGAGGGGACGGGAGGGATGTGTACAATGAGCAGTACTTC.

The chain recombines TRBV20-1 with TRBJ2-3; D not certain. Trimming removed 5 bases from V and 4 bases from J, with 13 bases in between. The germline V gene has CDR1 DFQATT and CDR2 SNEGSKA (reference sequence). The CDR3 covers 13 residues. CDR3 nucleotide sequence: TGCAGTGCTTCCGAGTGGGGATCAGATACGCAGTATTTT. Its translation is CSASEWGSDTQYF.

This clonotype has more than one count but fewer than ten. The chain links TRBV12-3 or TRBV12-4 to TRBJ2-5; possible D gene TRBD1, 6 bases. The closer fit of TRBJ2-7 to the DNA end suggests the J call may be wrong. The length of the CDR3 is 16 residues. The CDR3 sequence: CASSSLRGHRVYEQYF. As DNA, the CDR3 is TGTGCCAGCAGTTCCTTACGAGGACACAGGGTCTACGAGCAGTACTTC.

The chain uses TRBV30 and TRBJ2-5, with TRBD2 matching over 9 bases. CDR3 length equals 14 residues. J lost 6 bases, V lost 7 bases, and 12 bases had no gene match. CDR1 is GTSNPN and CDR2 is SVGIG in the germline V gene (reference sequence). CDR3 loop: CAYGASGVVQTQYF. CDR3 nucleotide sequence: TGTGCCTACGGAGCTAGCGGGGTAGTGCAGACCCAGTACTTC.

V gene TRBV6-6 combines with J gene TRBJ2-4; 8 bases align to TRBD1. Judging by the DNA end, TRBJ2-7 fits better; the J call may be wrong. CDR1 is MNHNY, CDR2 SVGAGI, per germline (reference sequence). The length of the CDR3 is 14 residues. In DNA form, the CDR3 reads TGTGCCAGCAGGGGCCAGGGGGCGTATTACGAGCAGTACTTC. Its protein product is CASRGQGAYYEQYF.

The rearrangement joins TRBV9 to TRBJ2-5; no definite D call. Trimming took off 3 bases at V and 0 bases at J, with 12 bases between the two ends. The CDR3 sequence is 15 residues long. The germline V gene has CDR1 SGDLS and CDR2 YYNGEE. CDR3 DNA: TGTGCCAGCAGCGCGGGCCCTTTGTACCAAGAGACCCAGTACTTC. Encoded protein: CASSAGPLYQETQYF.

The chain employs TRBV6-6 and TRBJ2-5; 9 nucleotides line up with TRBD1. Per germline, CDR1 MNHNY and CDR2 SVGAGI (reference sequence). The CDR3 loop spans 13 amino acids. J gave up 13 bases and V 5 bases, and 11 bases lay outside the gene matches. CDR3 region: CASSGTGFYERYF. CDR3 nucleotides: TGTGCCAGCAGTGGGACAGGGTTTTATGAGCGGTACTTC.